This T cell receptor (beta chain) was recovered during a study of a mutant IDH1 vaccine in newly diagnosed glioma. Whole-study context: Earlier care involved radiotherapy, temozolomide, or both, and the majority received both. Study-level findings and limits: Among all patients, vaccine-induced immune responses occurred in approximately 93%.

The repertoire was sequenced with immunoSEQ multiplex PCR; TCRdb's copy has only in-frame clones and lacks some. Of about 67,000 clones listed, around four fifths are singletons. This clone has more than one count but fewer than ten. The antigen remains unidentified. As for time point: baseline, week 1 (first vaccination visit). Sample treatment: pre-vaccination baseline after standard-of-care therapy. There were new WHO grade 3 or 4 astrocytomas in the donors, and these were IDH1-mutant and ATRX-lost. This specimen consisted of peripheral blood mononuclear cells (PBMCs), obtained from a glioma patient treated with radiotherapy, temozolomide or both. The TCR sequence derives from a young woman with glioma. Some clones in this sample may be carry-over from other donors' samples.

The CDR3 DNA sequence: TGTGCCAGCAGCTTAGCGGGCGCAGATACGCAGTATTTT. Protein: CASSLAGADTQYF. The rearrangement joins TRBV7-9 to TRBJ2-3, with no clear D. The CDR3 is made up of 13 amino acids. The germline CDR1 and CDR2 sequences are SEHNR and FQNEAQ (reference sequence). V gave up 0 bases and J gave up 4 bases, with 5 bases separating them.